Listed below are T cell receptor beta chains from one sample, sequenced in a study of neoadjuvant nivolumab and ipilimumab in lung cancer. The method was immunoSEQ multiplex PCR; TCRdb's version includes in-frame clones alone and lacks a portion of them. Here the sample spans some 43,000 clones, roughly 91% being singletons. This specimen was blood, taken before neoadjuvant nivolumab, alone or with ipilimumab. The receptors come from an adult with non-small cell lung cancer. Some clones in this sample may be carry-over from other donors' samples. The CDR3 runs from the conserved cysteine through the conserved F or W. D genes are given only for firm matches. Size tells how often a clone was seen (once, few, many) or the class of an expanded clone, and some rows leave it out.

>.|.|TRBV6-5|TRBJ2-2
TGTGCCACGGCTCGGGGAGGTAGGGGGGAGCTGTTTTTT
CATARGGRGELFF
>.|few|TRBV5-6|TRBJ2-5
TGTGCCAGCAGCTTGAATCGGGCGCAAGAGACCCAGTACTTC
CASSLNRAQETQYF
>.|.|TRBV7-8|TRBJ2-7
TGTGCCAGCAGCCGGACGGTCTACGAGCAGTACTTC
CASSRTVYEQYF
>TRBD1|.|TRBV6-1|TRBJ1-1
TGTGCCAGCAGTGAACCCCGACAGGGGTCCACTGAAGCTTTCTTT
CASSEPRQGSTEAFF
>TRBD2|.|TRBV7-6|TRBJ2-7
TGTGCCAGCAGCCGAACCGGGACTACCAACTACGAGCAGTACTTC
CASSRTGTTNYEQYF
>TRBD2|.|TRBV7-9|TRBJ2-1
TGTGCCAGCAGCCCCGGGACTACCTGGGTTGAGCAGTTCTTC
CASSPGTTWVEQFF
>.|.|TRBV7-2|TRBJ2-5
TGTGCCAGCAGCCAGGACTATCAAGAGACCCAGTACTTC
CASSQDYQETQYF
>TRBD2|once|TRBV9|TRBJ2-7
TGTGCCAGCAGCGTAGAGGCTAGCGGGAGGAGCGAGCAGTACTTC
CASSVEASGRSEQYF
>.|.|TRBV29-1|TRBJ1-1
TGCAGCGTTGAAGATAGCGGGGCGGGGAACACTGAAGCTTTCTTT
CSVEDSGAGNTEAFF
>.|.|TRBV6-5|TRBJ1-5
TGTGCCAGCCGCGAAGCAGGTCAGCCCCAGCATTTT
CASREAGQPQHF
>TRBD2|.|TRBV29-1|TRBJ2-1
TGCAGCGTTGATGAGGGAGGGCCGTCCTACAATGAGCAGTTCTTC
CSVDEGGPSYNEQFF
>.|.|TRBV18|TRBJ1-5
TGTGCCAGCTCACCGTCAACCAGGGGACGCAATCAGCCCCAGCATTTT
CASSPSTRGRNQPQHF
>.|.|TRBV11-2|TRBJ2-1
TGTGCCAGCACCAAACGGTCCAGCGGCGTTACCTACAATGAGCAGTTCTTC
CASTKRSSGVTYNEQFF
>.|.|TRBV18|TRBJ2-2
TGTGCCAGCTCACCCTCGGTCCCCACCTCGTCGACGGGGGAGCTGTTTTTT
CASSPSVPTSSTGELFF
>TRBD2|.|TRBV6-6|TRBJ2-7
TGTGCCAGCGGACTAGCGGGAAGGGGGTACGAGCAGTACTTC
CASGLAGRGYEQYF
>TRBD2|.|TRBV7-9|TRBJ2-2
TGTGCCAGCAGCTTCCAGCGGGAGGTCGGGGAGCTGTTTTTT
CASSFQREVGELFF
>TRBD2|.|TRBV29-1|TRBJ2-6
TGCAGCGTTGCAGCGGGAGGTGGGGCCAACGTCCTGACTTTC
CSVAAGGGANVLTF
>TRBD2|.|TRBV19|TRBJ2-5
TGTGCCAGTAGTAGGGCTAGCGGGACCCAGGGGACCCAGTACTTC
CASSRASGTQGTQYF
>.|.|TRBV18|TRBJ2-4
TGTGCCAGCTCACCACCGGGGAAATCCGGCAAAAACATTCAGTACTTC
CASSPPGKSGKNIQYF
>TRBD2|.|TRBV11-3|TRBJ2-3
TGTGCCAGCAGCAGTAGGGCGGGAGGTGGCACAGATACGCAGTATTTT
CASSSRAGGGTDTQYF
>.|.|TRBV18|TRBJ1-1
TGTGCCAGCTCACCGACCTTCACCGGGCCCGCTTTCTTT
CASSPTFTGPAFF
>.|.|TRBV5-1|TRBJ2-1
TGCGCCAGCAGCTTGGGTTCAGACTCCTACAATGAGCAGTTCTTC
CASSLGSDSYNEQFF
>TRBD2|.|TRBV10-2|TRBJ2-1
TGCGCCAGCAGTGAGGGGACTAGCGGGAGACGATCCTACAATGAGCAGTTCTTC
CASSEGTSGRRSYNEQFF
>TRBD1|.|TRBV4-1|TRBJ2-7
TGCGCCAGCAGCCAATCCACCGGGACAGGGCACGAGCAGTACTTC
CASSQSTGTGHEQYF
>.|.|TRBV6-6|TRBJ2-7
TGTGCCAGCCAAAGCCGGGACCCACGTCGGCGCGAGCAGTACTTC
CASQSRDPRRREQYF
>TRBD1|.|TRBV6-5|TRBJ2-7
TGTGCCAGCCGACAGGGGCCCTACGAGCAGTACTTC
CASRQGPYEQYF
>TRBD1|.|TRBV7-9|TRBJ1-1
TGTGCCAGCAGCTTAGATCAGGGGGGAGCTTTCTTT
CASSLDQGGAFF
>TRBD1|.|TRBV18|TRBJ1-5
TGTGCCAGCTCAAGGGACAGGGGCCAGCCCCAGCATTTT
CASSRDRGQPQHF
>.|.|TRBV6-6|TRBJ2-7
TGTGCCAGCAGTTACCAGGGGCCCGAGCAGTACTTC
CASSYQGPEQYF
>.|.|TRBV18|TRBJ1-5
TGTGCCAGCTCACCGGAGGGGATCGGCAATCAGCCCCAGCATTTT
CASSPEGIGNQPQHF
>.|.|TRBV4-1|TRBJ2-2
TGCGCCAGCAGCCCCGAGTACGGGACTTCGAACACCGGGGAGCTGTTTTTT
CASSPEYGTSNTGELFF
>TRBD2|.|TRBV5-1|TRBJ2-5
TGCGCCAGCAGCTCCGGACTAGCGGGAGGTTTAGCGACCCAGTACTTC
CASSSGLAGGLATQYF
>.|once|TRBV6-6|TRBJ2-7
TGTGCCAGCAGTAGCCACCTAGGGAGCTACGAGCAGTACTTC
CASSSHLGSYEQYF
>TRBD1|.|TRBV5-4|TRBJ2-1
TGTGCCAGCAGCTCCCGAGGGGGCGTCCCCAACAATGAGCAGTTCTTC
CASSSRGGVPNNEQFF
>.|.|TRBV7-9|TRBJ2-3
TGTGCCAGCAGCTTGAGGGATAACTCAGATACGCAGTATTTT
CASSLRDNSDTQYF
>TRBD2|.|TRBV7-9|TRBJ2-1
TGTGCCAGCAGCTCGGGACTAGCGCTGTTCTTC
CASSSGLALFF
>.|.|TRBV30|TRBJ2-4
TGTGCCTGTATGACAGATCTGGAAAACATTCAGTACTTC
CACMTDLENIQYF
>.|few|TRBV11-1|TRBJ1-1
TGTGCCAGCATCGGGGTAGGCACTGAAGCTTTCTTT
CASIGVGTEAFF
>TRBD1|.|TRBV7-3|TRBJ2-3
TGTGCCAGCAGCAAGAACAGGGACAGGGGCACAGATACGCAGTATTTT
CASSKNRDRGTDTQYF
>TRBD1|.|TRBV5-1|TRBJ1-3
TGCGCCAGCAGCTTGGGGCTCAGGGGGGGCCGCTCTGGAAACACCATATATTTT
CASSLGLRGGRSGNTIYF
>.|once|TRBV10-3|TRBJ2-2
TGTGCCATCAGTGAGGGGGCGGGAAACACCGGGGAGCTGTTTTTT
CAISEGAGNTGELFF
>.|.|TRBV19|TRBJ1-2
TGTGCCAGCCATCTTGGCCGGGGAGAATCTCTCTATGGCTACACCTTC
CASHLGRGESLYGYTF
>TRBD2|once|TRBV6-4|TRBJ2-2
TGTGCCAGCAGTAAACTAGCGGATGGTACCGGGGAGCTGTTTTTT
CASSKLADGTGELFF
>.|.|TRBV6-6|TRBJ1-2
TGTGCCAGCAGGAACAGATTAAACTATGGCTACACCTTC
CASRNRLNYGYTF
>.|.|TRBV5-1|TRBJ1-2
TGCGCCAGCAAACCGGAGGGCGGGGGAGGCTATGGCTACACCTTC
CASKPEGGGGYGYTF
>.|.|TRBV5-5|TRBJ2-3
TGTGCCAGCAGACGTGCTTCGGGAAGCACAGATACGCAGTATTTT
CASRRASGSTDTQYF
>.|.|TRBV6-5|TRBJ2-7
TGTGCCAGCAGTTACCCAGGGACCTACGAGCAGTACTTC
CASSYPGTYEQYF
>TRBD2|.|TRBV5-1|TRBJ2-1
TGCGCCAGCAGCAGCGGGGCGAGCGGGAGCCCCAATGAGCAGTTCTTC
CASSSGASGSPNEQFF
>.|.|TRBV5-5|TRBJ1-1
TGTGCCAGCAGCGGCACATGGACGAACACTGAAGCTTTCTTT
CASSGTWTNTEAFF
>.|.|TRBV19|TRBJ2-3
TGTGCCAGTAGGGCCCGACCAGATACGCAGTATTTT
CASRARPDTQYF
>.|.|TRBV5-1|TRBJ1-5
TGCGCCAGCAGCTTGGTCCATGTCCGGCCCCAGCATTTT
CASSLVHVRPQHF
>.|few|TRBV2|TRBJ2-7
TGTGCCAGCAGTGCCGGGGGGCGCGAGCAGTACTTC
CASSAGGREQYF
>.|.|TRBV25-1|TRBJ2-7
TGTGCCAGCAGTGAAGGGGGCCCGAAGCAGTACTTC
CASSEGGPKQYF
>TRBD1|.|TRBV18|TRBJ1-5
TGTGCCAGCTCACCGGGGACAGCTAATCAGCCCCAGCATTTT
CASSPGTANQPQHF
>TRBD1|.|TRBV7-2|TRBJ2-7
TGTGCCAGCAGCCCTCCCGGGACAGCCTACGAGCAGTACTTC
CASSPPGTAYEQYF